In this sample, the clone carrying this TCR beta chain turned up many times. Its antigen is unknown. These data come from a study of neurological immune-mediated disorders. The cDNA came from 5'RACE with 10-nucleotide random UMIs. From the 5' RACE reads, TCRdb called clonotypes with MiXCR, one entry per CDR3 protein. This sample carries more than 30,000 distinct CDR3 sequences, around 7.2% of them seen once, and the ten largest clones take around 5.7%. Broader study findings: Subjects shared no identical expanded-clone CDR3 amino acid sequences, suggesting private TCR-beta repertoires in all groups.

V gave up 5 bases and J gave up 10 bases; unmatched junction bases: 10. CDR1 is SGHAT, CDR2 FQNNGV, per germline. This CDR3 contains 14 residues. The genes are TRBV11-2 and TRBJ2-1, with 8 nucleotides matching TRBD2. Sequences were obtained from CD4+ T cells from blood. This receptor was taken from a man aged 50 to 59 in good health. The CDR3 sequence is CASSQVSGRFEQFF. The CDR3 bases are TGTGCCAGCAGCCAAGTGAGCGGGAGATTCGAGCAGTTCTTC.